The 23 T cell receptor beta chains below come from one sample, sequenced in a study of blood T cell repertoires in COVID-19. The method was immunoSEQ multiplex PCR; TCRdb's version includes in-frame clones alone and lacks a portion of them. This table has approximately 180,000 clones, about nine tenths appearing once. The sequenced sample was peripheral blood. These receptors came from a man aged 45 to 65 with acute or convalescent COVID-19.

This rearrangement joins TRBV11-2 to TRBJ2-3, with TRBD2 as a possible D gene (6 bases). V dropped 8 bases and J dropped 12 bases, with 15 bases sitting between them. CDR1 is SGHAT and CDR2 is FQNNGV in the germline V gene. This CDR3 spans 11 amino acids. CDR3 in DNA: TGTGCCAGCGCTGGGGGGAACGCACAGTATTTT. Its protein is CASAGGNAQYF. The full variable domain, with the rest looked up from reference TRBV11-2 and TRBJ2-3, is EAGVAQSPRYKIIEKRQSVAFWCNPISGHATLYWYQQILGQGPKLLIQFQNNGVVDDSQLPKDRFSAERLKGVDSTLKIQPAKLEDSAVYLCASAGGNAQYFGPGTRLTVL.

A single count supports this clone. This rearrangement joins TRBV18 to TRBJ2-5; 7 positions match TRBD1. This CDR3 is 16 amino acids long. Germline loops: CDR1 KGHSH, CDR2 LQKENI. Unmatched junction bases numbered 12, after V lost 3 bases and J lost 5 bases. As DNA, the CDR3 is TGTGCCAGCTCACCCTACTCTGACAGGGTGGGGGAGACCCAGTACTTC. It translates to CASSPYSDRVGETQYF.

In regard to this clone: Compared with germline, one end of the junction differs, possibly owing to a read error. The CDR3 spells CAIDGGENTKAFF. In DNA form, the CDR3 reads TGTGCCATCGATGGGGGGGAGAACACTAAAGCTTTCTTT. The chain links TRBV10-3 to TRBJ1-1, with D maybe TRBD1 (5 bases). The CDR3 is made up of 13 amino acids. The V gene's germline CDR1 is ENHRY and CDR2 SYGVKD.

The rearrangement uses TRBV6-5 and TRBJ1-1; D not resolved. This CDR3 contains 14 residues. Germline V lookup: CDR1 MNHEY, CDR2 SVGAGI. The germline V and J ends were trimmed by 0 bases and 3 bases, with 8 bases remaining between them. The CDR3 DNA follows: TGTGCCAGCAGTTACTCTCGGGTACACACTGAAGCTTTCTTT. This gives the protein CASSYSRVHTEAFF.

This clone was observed a single time. V is TRBV13 and J is TRBJ1-2; TRBD1 agrees at 9 bases. There are 18 residues in the CDR3. The junction had 13 bases not matched to a gene; V was cut back by 5 bases and J by 0 bases. Germline loops: CDR1 PRHDT, CDR2 FYEKMQ (reference sequence). CDR3 DNA sequence: TGTGCCAGCAGCCCTGACCCTGGACAGGGGCGAGCTAACTATGGCTACACCTTC. It encodes CASSPDPGQGRANYGYTF.

The rearrangement uses TRBV28 and TRBJ1-1; D is ambiguous. The germline CDR1 and CDR2 sequences are MDHEN and SYDVKM. The ends were cut back, 5 bases at V and 5 bases at J, with 6 bases in the middle. CDR3 size: 11 residues. The chain's CDR3 is CASSEGTEAFF. The CDR3 coding sequence is TGTGCCAGCAGTGAGGGTACTGAAGCTTTCTTT.

The rearrangement links TRBV28 to TRBJ1-2, with a weak D call TRBD1 (5 bases). V was pared by 4 bases and J by 7 bases, with 13 bases between. The germline V gene has CDR1 MDHEN and CDR2 SYDVKM. The CDR3 spans 13 residues. The CDR3 loop reads CASSYDMQGGYTF. The CDR3 DNA is TGTGCCAGCAGTTATGACATGCAGGGTGGCTACACCTTC.

V gene TRBV7-9 combines with J gene TRBJ1-2, with a tentative D call TRBD1 (5 bases). Trimming pared 3 bases from V and 0 bases from J, leaving 8 bases between. The CDR3 extends over 14 amino acids. Looked up from germline, CDR1 is SEHNR and CDR2 is FQNEAQ (reference sequence). In DNA form, the CDR3 reads TGTGCCAGCAGCTTGAAGGGGTCTAACTATGGCTACACCTTC. Translation: CASSLKGSNYGYTF.

CDR3: CASSSSIELYSNQPQHF. The CDR3 DNA follows: TGTGCCAGCAGCTCCTCGATAGAGTTATATAGCAATCAGCCCCAGCATTTT. The rearrangement links TRBV3-1 (or the pseudogene TRBV3-2) to TRBJ1-5, with D unresolved. Germline V CDR1 and CDR2: LGHDT, YNNKEL (reference sequence). Deletions cut 5 bases from V and 0 bases from J, with 17 bases between. CDR3 length equals 17 residues.

The V and J genes are TRBV30 and TRBJ2-7; 11 bases line up with TRBD2. The CDR3 runs to 13 residues. Germline CDR1 is GTSNPN and CDR2 is SVGIG (reference sequence). The V and J ends lost 4 bases and 8 bases, in that order; junction bases with no gene match: 7. CDR3 nucleotides: TGTGCCTGGATGGGGACTAGCGGATTCCAGCAGTACTTC. Protein sequence: CAWMGTSGFQQYF.

The chain carries TRBV6-5 and TRBJ2-1; TRBD1 agrees at 9 bases. Per the germline V gene, CDR1 is MNHEY and CDR2 is SVGAGI. Trimming took 3 bases from V and 5 from J; bases not matched to a gene: 5. The CDR3 contains 15 residues. CDR3 loop: CASSYGTGKNNEQFF. The CDR3, as DNA: TGTGCCAGCAGTTATGGGACAGGGAAGAACAATGAGCAGTTCTTC.

The chain couples TRBV4-1 to TRBJ1-5, with a weak D call TRBD1 (5 bases). The CDR3 is made up of 16 amino acids. Deletions cut 0 bases from V and 3 bases from J, with 12 bases between. Germline V lookup: CDR1 MGHRA, CDR2 YSYEKL. CDR3: CASSQDPDRPNQPQHF. The CDR3 DNA reads TGCGCCAGCAGCCAAGATCCAGACAGACCCAATCAGCCCCAGCATTTT.

The chain employs TRBV6-6 and TRBJ2-1; a possible D gene is TRBD1 (6 bases). This CDR3 is 15 amino acids long. CDR1 and CDR2 from the germline V gene are MNHNY and SVGAGI (reference sequence). Deletions cut 4 bases from V and 4 bases from J, with 14 bases between. Here the CDR3 reads CASSSGQGLYNEQFF. In DNA, the CDR3 is TGTGCCAGCAGTTCCGGCCAGGGGTTATACAATGAGCAGTTCTTC.

This clone was picked up a small number of times. The chain employs TRBV12-3 or TRBV12-4 and TRBJ2-2, with 9 positions matching TRBD2. The CDR3 consists of 13 residues. After removal of 6 bases from V and 6 bases from J, the junction contained 2 bases not matched to a gene. The CDR3 loop is CASSRTSAGELFF. CDR3 bases: TGTGCCAGCAGCCGGACTAGCGCCGGGGAGCTGTTTTTT.

The chain combines TRBV11-2 with TRBJ1-1; D is ambiguous. Germline CDR1 is SGHAT and CDR2 is FQNNGV. This CDR3 is built from 13 residues. V lost 2 bases and J 3 bases, leaving 7 bases between the germline ends. The DNA for the CDR3 is TGTGCCAGCAGCTTACAAGACTACACTGAAGCTTTCTTT. This translates into CASSLQDYTEAFF.

CDR3 bases: TGTGCCAGCAGCTCAGGACTAGCGGGAGTCGGTGAGCAGTTCTTC. Its translation is CASSSGLAGVGEQFF. This chain joins TRBV7-6 and TRBJ2-1, with 13 bases identical to TRBD2. This CDR3 spans 15 amino acids. CDR1 is SGHVS, CDR2 FNYEAQ, per germline. Trimming took 4 bases from V and 9 from J; bases not matched to a gene: 6.

The genes are TRBV6-5 and TRBJ1-2; 7 bases map to TRBD1. This CDR3 has 13 residues. Germline assignment: CDR1 MNHEY and CDR2 SVGAGI. With 1 base clipped from V and 7 bases from J, the junction kept 3 bases outside the gene matches. CDR3 sequence: CASSYWQGGGYTF. The CDR3 nucleotides are TGTGCCAGCAGTTACTGGCAGGGGGGTGGCTACACCTTC.

V usage is TRBV7-3 and J usage is TRBJ2-2; 7 nucleotides agree with TRBD2. The CDR3 is 15 amino acids. V shed 5 bases and J 6 bases; nucleotides not matched to a gene: 9. The germline V gene encodes CDR1 SGHTA and CDR2 FQGTGA. The CDR3: CASSAVGGGSGELFF. As DNA, the CDR3 is TGTGCCAGCAGCGCCGTGGGCGGGGGTTCCGGGGAGCTGTTTTTT.

The chain carries TRBV6-6 and TRBJ1-4; 7 nucleotides line up with TRBD1. From germline, CDR1 is MNHNY and CDR2 SVGAGI (reference sequence). Germline trimming cut 4 bases from V and 5 bases from J; bases unmatched to any gene: 10. The CDR3 is made up of 16 amino acids. The CDR3, as DNA: TGTGCCAGCAGTTCCACTCGTGGGACAGAGAATGAAAAACTGTTTTTT. It yields the protein CASSSTRGTENEKLFF.

The rearrangement uses TRBV28 and TRBJ1-2; 10 positions match TRBD1. Looked up from germline, CDR1 is MDHEN and CDR2 is SYDVKM. J gave up 7 bases and V 6 bases, and 11 bases lay outside the gene matches. The length of the CDR3 is 15 residues. The CDR3 spells CASSTTGQGNFGYTF. For the CDR3, the DNA is TGTGCCAGCAGCACCACGGGACAGGGGAATTTTGGCTACACCTTC.

This rearrangement joins TRBV10-2 to TRBJ2-7, with D tentatively TRBD2 (6 bases). Trimming shortened V by 2 bases and J by 0 bases, and 17 bases separated the two germline ends. The CDR3 runs 17 residues. Germline-derived CDR1 and CDR2 are WSHSY and SAAADI. DNA for the CDR3: TGCGCCAGCAGTGAGATGTTGGGCGGGGCAAACTCCTACGAGCAGTACTTC. Translated, it gives CASSEMLGGANSYEQYF.

V gene TRBV24-1 combines with J gene TRBJ2-1; D unclear. CDR1 KGHDR and CDR2 SFDVKD come from the germline V gene. This CDR3 comprises 16 residues. Trimming pared 4 bases from V and 0 bases from J, leaving 12 bases between. CDR3 DNA: TGTGCCACCAGTGAGGAGACCGGTCGCTCCTACAATGAGCAGTTCTTC. This codes for CATSEETGRSYNEQFF.

This rearrangement joins TRBV5-1 to TRBJ2-1; 11 bases map to TRBD2. Germline lookup yields CDR1 SGHRS and CDR2 YFSETQ. The trim removed 4 bases at V and 2 bases at J, leaving 5 bases unmatched. The CDR3 loop spans 16 amino acids. CDR3 region: CASSPTLAGAYNEQFF. The CDR3 DNA reads TGCGCCAGCAGCCCAACACTAGCGGGAGCCTACAATGAGCAGTTCTTC. Full variable domain (outside the CDR3, taken from reference TRBV5-1 and TRBJ2-1): KAGVTQTPRYLIKTRGQQVTLSCSPISGHRSVSWYQQTPGQGLQFLFEYFSETQRNKGNFPGRFSGRQFSNSRSEMNVSTLELGDSALYLCASSPTLAGAYNEQFFGPGTRLTVL.